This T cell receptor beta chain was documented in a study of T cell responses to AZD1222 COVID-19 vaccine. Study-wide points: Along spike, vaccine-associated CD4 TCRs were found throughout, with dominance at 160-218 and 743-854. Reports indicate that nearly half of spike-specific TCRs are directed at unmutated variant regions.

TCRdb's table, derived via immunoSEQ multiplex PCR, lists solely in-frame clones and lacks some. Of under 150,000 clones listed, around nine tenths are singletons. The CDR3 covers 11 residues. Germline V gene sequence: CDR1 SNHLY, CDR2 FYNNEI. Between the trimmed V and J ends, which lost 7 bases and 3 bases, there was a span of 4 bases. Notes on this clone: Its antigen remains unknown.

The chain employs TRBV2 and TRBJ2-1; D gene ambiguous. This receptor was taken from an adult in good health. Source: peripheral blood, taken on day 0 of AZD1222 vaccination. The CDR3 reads CASNSYNEQFF. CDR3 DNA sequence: TGTGCCAGCAATAGCTACAATGAGCAGTTCTTC.